This T cell receptor (beta chain) was obtained from a study of metastatic and nonmetastatic thyroid tumors. Overall study context: Where malignant and benign thyroid patients were concerned, repertoires were compared across blood and tumor or nodule tissue.

Study observations and caveats: Reports indicated that malignant thyroid tumors showed significantly higher TCR beta diversity than benign nodules did, in blood and tumor.

Authors' data handling: CDR3 differences across clinicopathological groups were used to build a distant-metastasis classifier for papillary thyroid cancer. TCRdb ran MiXCR on the PCR reads. TCRdb, rather than the study authors, made the V and J calls. Of more than 25,000 clones in the sample, approximately 8% were seen once. About this clone: The antigen is undetermined. With a much larger clone just one base away, this may be a read error.

The germline gives CDR1 SNHLY, CDR2 FYNNEI. V dropped 7 bases and J dropped 6 bases, with 23 bases sitting between them. The CDR3 covers 16 residues. All patients reached thyroid surgery having received no treatment beforehand. This TCR came from a female donor with papillary thyroid cancer or a benign thyroid nodule (not recorded which). Some clones in this sample may be carry-over from other donors' samples. Sequenced material: blood. This chain links TRBV2 with TRBJ2-3, with a possible D match to TRBD2 (5 bases). The CDR3 nucleotides read TGTGCCAGCAAGATCTCGACGGCTAGCCTAACGGATACGCAGTATTTT. Protein: CASKISTASLTDTQYF.